The present entry profiles one TCR beta chain with its context. Under the authors' procedure: Cell counts per sample came from amplifying reference gene primers. Produced via immunoSEQ multiplex PCR; TCRdb's table is partial and in-frame only. Clone size and the V and J calls come from that table; the DNA yielded D and trimming. Of 100,000 to 120,000 clones in the sample, over 75% were seen once. The data were obtained in a study of blood T cell repertoires in COVID-19. Study details: Material from acute and convalescent COVID-19 was sourced from the United States, Italy and Spain. From T cells, B-cell-depleted T cells, or PBMCs came the material, which was cDNA or gDNA.

The CDR3 loop spans 13 amino acids. CDR1 is MDHEN, CDR2 SYDVKM, per germline. Trimming took off 6 bases at V and 1 base at J, with 9 bases between the two ends. The sample comprised peripheral blood. The TCR was taken from a man aged 50 to 59 with acute or convalescent COVID-19. The rearrangement joins TRBV28 to TRBJ1-1; D ambiguous. CDR3: CASRWTQNTEAFF. CDR3 nucleotides: TGTGCCAGCAGATGGACTCAGAACACTGAAGCTTTCTTT.